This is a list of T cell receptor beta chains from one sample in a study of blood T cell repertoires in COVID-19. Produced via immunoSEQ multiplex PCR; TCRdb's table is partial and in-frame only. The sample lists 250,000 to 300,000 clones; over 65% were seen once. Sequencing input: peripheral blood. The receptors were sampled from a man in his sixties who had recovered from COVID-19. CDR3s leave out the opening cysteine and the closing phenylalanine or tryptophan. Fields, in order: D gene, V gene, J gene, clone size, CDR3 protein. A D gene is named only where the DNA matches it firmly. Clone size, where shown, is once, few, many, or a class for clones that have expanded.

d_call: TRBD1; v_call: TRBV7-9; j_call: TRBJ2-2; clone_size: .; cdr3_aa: ASNDPTGVYHTGELF
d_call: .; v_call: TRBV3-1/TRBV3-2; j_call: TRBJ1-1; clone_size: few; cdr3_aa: ASSQPGNTEAF
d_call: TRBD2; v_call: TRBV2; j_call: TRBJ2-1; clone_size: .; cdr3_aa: ASSELTGGGAHEQF
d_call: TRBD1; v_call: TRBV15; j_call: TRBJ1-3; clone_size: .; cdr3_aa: ATSFRQGQPSGNTIY
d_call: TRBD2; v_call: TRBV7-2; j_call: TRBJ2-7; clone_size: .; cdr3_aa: ASSPGGRGTIYEQY
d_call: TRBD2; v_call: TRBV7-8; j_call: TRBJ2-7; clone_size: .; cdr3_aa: ASSVNKAGSAEQY
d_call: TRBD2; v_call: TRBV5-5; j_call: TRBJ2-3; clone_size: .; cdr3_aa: ASSLLTTSWDTQY
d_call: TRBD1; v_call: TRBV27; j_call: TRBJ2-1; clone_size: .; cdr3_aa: ASSFGDSNEQF
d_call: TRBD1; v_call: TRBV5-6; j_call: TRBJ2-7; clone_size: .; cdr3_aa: ASSPTGVENYEQY
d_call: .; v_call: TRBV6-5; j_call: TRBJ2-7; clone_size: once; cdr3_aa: ASSYGSRVYEQY
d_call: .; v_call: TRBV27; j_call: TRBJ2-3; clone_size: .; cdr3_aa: ASSLRLANPGDTQY
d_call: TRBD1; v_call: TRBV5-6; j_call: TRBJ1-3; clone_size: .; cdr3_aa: ASSRTGDGGNTIY
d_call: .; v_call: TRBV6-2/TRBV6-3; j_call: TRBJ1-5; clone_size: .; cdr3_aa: ASSYSNYQPQH
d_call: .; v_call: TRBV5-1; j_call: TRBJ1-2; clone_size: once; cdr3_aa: ASSLTADYGYT
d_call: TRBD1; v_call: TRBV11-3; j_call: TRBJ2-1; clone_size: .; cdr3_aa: ASSLEGQGRGNEQF
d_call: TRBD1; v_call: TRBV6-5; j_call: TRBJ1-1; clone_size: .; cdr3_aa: ASSTQGPLRVAF
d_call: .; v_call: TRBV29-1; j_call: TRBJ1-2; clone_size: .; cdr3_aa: SVVGNTGSFGGYT
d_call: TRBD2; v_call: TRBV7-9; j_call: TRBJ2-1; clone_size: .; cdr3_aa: ASSLPFRLAGGKNEQF
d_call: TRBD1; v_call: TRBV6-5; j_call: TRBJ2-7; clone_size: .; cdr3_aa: ASRDRGSYEQY
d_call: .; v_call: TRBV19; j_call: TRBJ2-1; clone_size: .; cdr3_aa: ASAQGLNNEQF
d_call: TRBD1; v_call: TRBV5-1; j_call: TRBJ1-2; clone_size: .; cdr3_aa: ASSSEGGLGYGYT
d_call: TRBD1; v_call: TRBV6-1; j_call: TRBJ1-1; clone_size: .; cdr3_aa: ASRERAGGTGAEAF
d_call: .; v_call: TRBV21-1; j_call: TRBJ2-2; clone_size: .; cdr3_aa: ASSKGDSLNTGELF
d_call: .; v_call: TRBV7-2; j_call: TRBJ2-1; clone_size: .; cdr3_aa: ASSLEGGSYNEQF
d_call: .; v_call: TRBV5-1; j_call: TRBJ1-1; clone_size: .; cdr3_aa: ASSITGMGTEAF
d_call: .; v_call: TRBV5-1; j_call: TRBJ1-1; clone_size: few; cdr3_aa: ASSLAQPTFTEAF
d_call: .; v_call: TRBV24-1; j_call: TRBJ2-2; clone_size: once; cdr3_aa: ATGDPGELF
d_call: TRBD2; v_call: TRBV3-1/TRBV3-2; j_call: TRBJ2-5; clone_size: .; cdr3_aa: ASSRGGLAGGLGETQY
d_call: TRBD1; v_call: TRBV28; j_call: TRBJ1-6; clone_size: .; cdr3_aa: AGTGGAESASPLH
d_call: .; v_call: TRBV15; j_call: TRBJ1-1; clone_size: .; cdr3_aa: ATGGVMGTEAF
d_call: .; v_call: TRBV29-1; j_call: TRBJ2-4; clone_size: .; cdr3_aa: SVRDMEITTSKNIQY
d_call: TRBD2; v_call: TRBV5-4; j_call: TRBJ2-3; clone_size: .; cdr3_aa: ASSSFLAGADTQY
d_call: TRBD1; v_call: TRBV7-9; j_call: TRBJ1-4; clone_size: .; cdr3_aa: ASSLSGGEKLF